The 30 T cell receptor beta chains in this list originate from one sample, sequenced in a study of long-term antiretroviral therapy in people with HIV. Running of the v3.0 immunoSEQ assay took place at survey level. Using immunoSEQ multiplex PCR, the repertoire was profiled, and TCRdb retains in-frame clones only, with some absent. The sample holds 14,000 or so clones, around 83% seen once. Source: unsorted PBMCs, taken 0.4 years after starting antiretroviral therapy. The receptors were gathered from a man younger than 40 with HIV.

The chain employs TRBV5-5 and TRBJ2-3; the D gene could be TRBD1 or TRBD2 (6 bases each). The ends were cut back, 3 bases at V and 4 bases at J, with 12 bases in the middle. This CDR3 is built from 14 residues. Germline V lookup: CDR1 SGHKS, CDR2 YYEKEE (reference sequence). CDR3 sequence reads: CASSWAGGADTQYF. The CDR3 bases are TGTGCCAGCAGCTGGGCCGGGGGCGCAGATACGCAGTATTTT.

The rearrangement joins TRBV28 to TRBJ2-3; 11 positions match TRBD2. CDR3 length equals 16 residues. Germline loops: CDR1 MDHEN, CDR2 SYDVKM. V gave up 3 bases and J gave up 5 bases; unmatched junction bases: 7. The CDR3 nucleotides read TGTGCCAGCAGTTTCGCGCTAGCGGGAGGTTTAGATACGCAGTATTTT. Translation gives CASSFALAGGLDTQYF.

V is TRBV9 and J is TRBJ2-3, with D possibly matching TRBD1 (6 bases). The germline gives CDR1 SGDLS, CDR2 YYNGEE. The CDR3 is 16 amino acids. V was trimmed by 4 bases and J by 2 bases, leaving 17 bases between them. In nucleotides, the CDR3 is TGTGCCAGCAGCTCACGCCCTTGGACAGTCACAGATACGCAGTATTTT. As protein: CASSSRPWTVTDTQYF.

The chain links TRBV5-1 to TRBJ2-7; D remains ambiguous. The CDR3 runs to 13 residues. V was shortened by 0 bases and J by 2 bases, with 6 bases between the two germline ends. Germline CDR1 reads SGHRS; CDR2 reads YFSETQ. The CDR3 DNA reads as TGCGCCAGCAGCTTGGACCGAGCCTACGAGCAGTACTTC. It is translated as CASSLDRAYEQYF.

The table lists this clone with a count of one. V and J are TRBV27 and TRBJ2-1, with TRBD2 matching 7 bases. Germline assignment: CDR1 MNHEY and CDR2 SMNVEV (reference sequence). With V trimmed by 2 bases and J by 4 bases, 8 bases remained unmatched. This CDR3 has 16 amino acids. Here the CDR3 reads CASSLGRGLGYNEQFF. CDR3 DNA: TGTGCCAGCAGTTTAGGGAGGGGCTTAGGGTACAATGAGCAGTTCTTC.

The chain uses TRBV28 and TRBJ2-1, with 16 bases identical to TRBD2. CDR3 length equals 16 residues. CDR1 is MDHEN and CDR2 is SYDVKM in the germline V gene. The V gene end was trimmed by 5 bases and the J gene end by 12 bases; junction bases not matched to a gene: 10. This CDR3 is CASSGTSGGGLIGQFF. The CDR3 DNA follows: TGTGCCAGCAGTGGGACTAGCGGGGGGGGGCTGATTGGGCAGTTCTTC. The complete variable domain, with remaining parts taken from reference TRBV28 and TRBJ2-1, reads DVKVTQSSRYLVKRTGEKVFLECVQDMDHENMFWYRQDPGLGLRLIYFSYDVKMKEKGDIPEGYSVSREKKERFSLILESASTNQTSMYLCASSGTSGGGLIGQFFGPGTRLTVL.

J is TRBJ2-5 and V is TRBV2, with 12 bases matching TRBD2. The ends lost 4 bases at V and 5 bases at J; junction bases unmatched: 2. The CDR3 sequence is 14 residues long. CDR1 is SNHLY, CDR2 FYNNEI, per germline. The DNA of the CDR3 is TGTGCCAGCAGTGGACTAGCGGGAGCCGAGACCCAGTACTTC. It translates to CASSGLAGAETQYF.

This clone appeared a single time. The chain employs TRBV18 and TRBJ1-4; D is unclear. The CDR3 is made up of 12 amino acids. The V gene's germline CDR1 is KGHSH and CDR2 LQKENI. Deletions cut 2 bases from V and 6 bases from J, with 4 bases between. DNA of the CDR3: TGTGCCAGCTCACCAGGGGATGAAAAACTGTTTTTT. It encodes CASSPGDEKLFF.

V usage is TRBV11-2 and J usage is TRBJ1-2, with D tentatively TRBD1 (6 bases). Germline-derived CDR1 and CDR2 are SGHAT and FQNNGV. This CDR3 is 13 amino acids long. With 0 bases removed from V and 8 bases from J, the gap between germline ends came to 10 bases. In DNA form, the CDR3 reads TGTGCCAGCAGCTTAGAGAGAGGGGGGGGCTACACCTTC. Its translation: CASSLERGGGYTF.

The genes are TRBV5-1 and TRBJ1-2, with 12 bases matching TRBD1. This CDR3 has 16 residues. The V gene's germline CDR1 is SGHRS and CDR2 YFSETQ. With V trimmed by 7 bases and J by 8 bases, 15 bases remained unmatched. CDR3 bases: TGCGCCAGCCCTTTGGATCTGGGACAGGGGGCAGGAGGCTACACCTTC. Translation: CASPLDLGQGAGGYTF.

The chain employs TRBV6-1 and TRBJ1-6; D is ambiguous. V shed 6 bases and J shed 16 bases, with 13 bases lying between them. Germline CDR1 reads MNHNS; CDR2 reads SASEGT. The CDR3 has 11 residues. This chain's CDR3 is CASSEPMWLHF. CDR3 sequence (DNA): TGTGCCAGCAGCGAACCAATGTGGCTCCACTTT.

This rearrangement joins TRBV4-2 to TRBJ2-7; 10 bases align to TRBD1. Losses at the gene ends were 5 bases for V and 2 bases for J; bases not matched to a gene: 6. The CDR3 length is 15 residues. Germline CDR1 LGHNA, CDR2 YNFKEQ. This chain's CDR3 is CASSKTGQGPYEQYF. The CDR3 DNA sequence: TGTGCCAGCAGCAAAACGGGACAGGGGCCCTACGAGCAGTACTTC.

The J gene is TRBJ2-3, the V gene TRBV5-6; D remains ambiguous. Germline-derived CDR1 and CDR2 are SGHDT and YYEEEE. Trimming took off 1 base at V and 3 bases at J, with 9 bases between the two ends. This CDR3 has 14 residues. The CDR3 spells CASSLSVRTDTQYF. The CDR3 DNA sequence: TGTGCCAGCAGCTTGTCGGTGAGAACAGATACGCAGTATTTT.

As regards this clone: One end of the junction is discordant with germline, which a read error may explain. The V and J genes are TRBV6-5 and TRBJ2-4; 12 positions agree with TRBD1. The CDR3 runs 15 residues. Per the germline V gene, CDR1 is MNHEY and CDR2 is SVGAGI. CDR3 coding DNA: TGTGCCAGCAGTTTGGGACAGGGGGCCAGAAACATTCAGTACTTC. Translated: CASSLGQGARNIQYF.

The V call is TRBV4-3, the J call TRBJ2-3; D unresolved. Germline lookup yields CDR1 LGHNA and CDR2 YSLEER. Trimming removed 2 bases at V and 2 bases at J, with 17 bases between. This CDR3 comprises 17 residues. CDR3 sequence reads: CASSQIDVKGDTDTQYF. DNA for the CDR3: TGCGCCAGCAGCCAAATCGACGTCAAGGGCGACACAGATACGCAGTATTTT.

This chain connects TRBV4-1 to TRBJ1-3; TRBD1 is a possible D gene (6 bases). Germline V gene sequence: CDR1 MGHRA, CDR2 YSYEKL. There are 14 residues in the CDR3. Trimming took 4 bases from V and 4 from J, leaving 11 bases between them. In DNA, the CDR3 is TGCGCCAGCAGCCCCGACAGGATGGGAAACACCATATATTTT. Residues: CASSPDRMGNTIYF.

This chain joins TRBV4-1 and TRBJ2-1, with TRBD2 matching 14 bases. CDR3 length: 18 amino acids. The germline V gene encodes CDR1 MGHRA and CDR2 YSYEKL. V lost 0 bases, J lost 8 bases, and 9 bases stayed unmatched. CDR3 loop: CASSQDAPGLAGEDEQFF. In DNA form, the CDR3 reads TGCGCCAGCAGCCAAGACGCTCCGGGACTAGCGGGAGAGGATGAGCAGTTCTTC.

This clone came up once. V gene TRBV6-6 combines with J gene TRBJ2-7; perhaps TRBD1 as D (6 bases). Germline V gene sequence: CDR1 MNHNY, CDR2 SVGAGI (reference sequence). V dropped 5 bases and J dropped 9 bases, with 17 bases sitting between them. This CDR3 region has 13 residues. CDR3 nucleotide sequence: TGTGCCAGCAGTCAGAGGACCAGGGGTTCGCAGTACTTC. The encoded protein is CASSQRTRGSQYF.

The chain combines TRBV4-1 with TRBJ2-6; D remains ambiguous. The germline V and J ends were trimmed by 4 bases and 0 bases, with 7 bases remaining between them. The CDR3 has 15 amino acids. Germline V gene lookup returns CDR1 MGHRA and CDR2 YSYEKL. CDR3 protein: CASSLASSGANVLTF. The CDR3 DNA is TGCGCCAGCAGCCTAGCCTCCTCTGGGGCCAACGTCCTGACTTTC.

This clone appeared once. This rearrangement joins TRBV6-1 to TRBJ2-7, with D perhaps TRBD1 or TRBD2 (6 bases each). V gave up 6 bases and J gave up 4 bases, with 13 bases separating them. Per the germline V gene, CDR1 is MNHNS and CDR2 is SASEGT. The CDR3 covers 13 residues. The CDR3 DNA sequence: TGTGCCAGCAGGCGGGACAAAGAATACGAGCAGTACTTC. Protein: CASRRDKEYEQYF.

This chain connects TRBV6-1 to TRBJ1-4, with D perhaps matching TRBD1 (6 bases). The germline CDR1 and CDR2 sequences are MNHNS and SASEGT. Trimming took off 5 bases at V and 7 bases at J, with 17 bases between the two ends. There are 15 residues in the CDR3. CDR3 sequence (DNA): TGTGCCAGCAGTCCAACCGGGACATATAGTGAAAAACTGTTTTTT. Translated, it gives CASSPTGTYSEKLFF.

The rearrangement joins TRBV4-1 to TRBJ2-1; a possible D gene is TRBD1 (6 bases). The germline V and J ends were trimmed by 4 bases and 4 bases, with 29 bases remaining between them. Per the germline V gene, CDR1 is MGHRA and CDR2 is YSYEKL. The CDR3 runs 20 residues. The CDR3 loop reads CASSRTGTNMMERVYNEQFF. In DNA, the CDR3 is TGCGCCAGCAGCCGAACAGGGACCAACATGATGGAACGAGTATACAATGAGCAGTTCTTC.

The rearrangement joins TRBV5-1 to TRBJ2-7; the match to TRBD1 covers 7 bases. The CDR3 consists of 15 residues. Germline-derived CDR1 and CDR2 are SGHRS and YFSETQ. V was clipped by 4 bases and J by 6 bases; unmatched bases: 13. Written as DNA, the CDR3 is TGCGCCAGCAGCCCGCCGACAGGGTCGGATGGCGAGCAGTACTTC. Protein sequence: CASSPPTGSDGEQYF.

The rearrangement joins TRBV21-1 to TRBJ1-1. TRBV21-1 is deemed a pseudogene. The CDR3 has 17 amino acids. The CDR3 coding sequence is TGTGCCAGCAGCAATTGGCCCACGGGGCTCATGAACACTGAAGCTTTCTTT. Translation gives CASSNWPTGLMNTEAFF.

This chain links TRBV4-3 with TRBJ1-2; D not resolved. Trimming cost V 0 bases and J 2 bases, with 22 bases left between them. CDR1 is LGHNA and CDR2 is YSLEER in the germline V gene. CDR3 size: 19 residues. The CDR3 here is CASSQDHASQAHINYGYTF. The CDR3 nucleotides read TGCGCCAGCAGCCAAGATCATGCCAGCCAAGCCCATATAAACTATGGCTACACCTTC.

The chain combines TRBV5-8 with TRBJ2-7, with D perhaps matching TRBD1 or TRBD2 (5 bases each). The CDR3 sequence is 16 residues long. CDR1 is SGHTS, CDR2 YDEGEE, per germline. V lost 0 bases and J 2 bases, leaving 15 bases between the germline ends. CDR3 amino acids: CASSLGRRQGAYEQYF. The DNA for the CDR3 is TGTGCCAGCAGCTTGGGGAGGCGGCAAGGGGCCTACGAGCAGTACTTC.

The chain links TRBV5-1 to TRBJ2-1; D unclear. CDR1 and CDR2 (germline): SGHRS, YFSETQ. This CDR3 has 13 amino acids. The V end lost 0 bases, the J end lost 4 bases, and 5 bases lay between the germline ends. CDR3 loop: CASSLDGYNEQFF. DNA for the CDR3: TGCGCCAGCAGCTTGGACGGATACAATGAGCAGTTCTTC.

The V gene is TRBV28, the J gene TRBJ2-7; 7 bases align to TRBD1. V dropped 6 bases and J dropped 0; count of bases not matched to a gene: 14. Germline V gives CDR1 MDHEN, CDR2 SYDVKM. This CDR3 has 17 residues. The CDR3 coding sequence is TGTGCCAGCAGCGCCAGGCCGGGACAGAGGAGCTCCTACGAGCAGTACTTC. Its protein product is CASSARPGQRSSYEQYF.

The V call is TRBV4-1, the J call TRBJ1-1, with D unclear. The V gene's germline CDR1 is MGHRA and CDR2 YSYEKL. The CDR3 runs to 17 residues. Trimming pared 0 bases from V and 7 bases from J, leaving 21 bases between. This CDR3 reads CASSQDSSGQEYGEAFF. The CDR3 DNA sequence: TGCGCCAGCAGCCAAGACAGTTCCGGGCAGGAGTATGGTGAAGCTTTCTTT.

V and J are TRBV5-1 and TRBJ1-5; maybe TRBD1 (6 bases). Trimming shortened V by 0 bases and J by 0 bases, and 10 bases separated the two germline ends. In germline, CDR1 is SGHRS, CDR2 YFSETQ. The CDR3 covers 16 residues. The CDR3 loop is CASSLGQDDSNQPQHF. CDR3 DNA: TGCGCCAGCAGCTTGGGACAGGACGATAGCAATCAGCCCCAGCATTTT.